These 30 T cell receptor beta chains share one sample of origin, sequenced in a study of identical twins. TCRdb recomputed calls from the 5' RACE reads with MiXCR, one row per CDR3 protein. Of 300,000 to 400,000 distinct CDR3 sequences in the sample, around 9% were seen once. Material: naive T cells sorted from blood. These receptors originate from a woman between 50 and 59 years old in good health.

This clonotype was seen only a few times. V usage is TRBV6-2 or TRBV6-3 and J usage is TRBJ2-3; D call uncertain. Trimming stripped 4 bases from V and 7 bases from J, with 6 bases between. CDR3 size: 11 residues. Germline assignment: CDR1 MNHEY and CDR2 SVGEGT. CDR3 in amino acids: CASSSPYTQYF. The DNA for the CDR3 is TGTGCCAGCAGTTCACCCTATACGCAGTATTTT.

The table lists this clonotype with many counts. The genes are TRBV25-1 and TRBJ2-7; 10 bases match TRBD2. V shed 1 base, J shed 2 bases, and the junction held 11 bases outside the gene matches. This CDR3 is 18 amino acids long. Germline loops: CDR1 MGHDK, CDR2 SYGVNS. The CDR3 spells CASSELAPTSGTPYEQYF. The CDR3 DNA follows: TGTGCCAGCAGTGAATTGGCTCCTACTAGCGGGACACCCTACGAGCAGTACTTC.

This clonotype was counted only a few times. The chain is built from TRBV4-1 and TRBJ1-5, with 8 bases that match TRBD1. J gave up 0 bases and V 0 bases, and 13 bases lay outside the gene matches. Per the germline V gene, CDR1 is MGHRA and CDR2 is YSYEKL. The CDR3 consists of 20 residues. The CDR3 region is CASSQDRRTGLGISNQPQHF. The CDR3 nucleotides read TGCGCCAGCAGCCAAGACAGGAGGACAGGGCTTGGTATTAGCAATCAGCCCCAGCATTTT.

The chain is built from TRBV20-1 and TRBJ2-2, with D possibly being TRBD1 (6 bases). The germline V gene has CDR1 DFQATT and CDR2 SNEGSKA (reference sequence). With 0 bases removed from V and 0 bases from J, the gap between germline ends came to 14 bases. CDR3 length: 17 residues. DNA for the CDR3: TGCAGTGCTAGAGACGTGGCCGGGACACCGAACACCGGGGAGCTGTTTTTT. It is translated as CSARDVAGTPNTGELFF.

J is TRBJ2-1 and V is TRBV2, with 8 bases that match TRBD2. The germline V gene encodes CDR1 SNHLY and CDR2 FYNNEI. This CDR3 has 15 residues. After removal of 6 bases from V and 2 bases from J, the junction contained 6 bases not matched to a gene. The DNA of the CDR3 is TGTGCCAGCAGCGGGAGGGCCGGGACCTACAATGAGCAGTTCTTC. Translating it yields CASSGRAGTYNEQFF.

V usage is TRBV7-9 and J usage is TRBJ1-1; D is undetermined. V was cut by 5 bases and J by 4 bases, with 5 bases left in between. CDR3 length: 11 residues. Germline V gene lookup returns CDR1 SEHNR and CDR2 FQNEAQ (reference sequence). The CDR3 sequence is CASSDGTEAFF. CDR3 in DNA: TGTGCCAGCAGCGACGGCACTGAAGCTTTCTTT.

In this sample, this clonotype turned up many times. This sequence joins TRBV25-1 and TRBJ1-1; TRBD1 is a possible D gene (5 bases). The CDR3 is 14 amino acids. V lost 3 bases, J lost 4 bases, and 12 bases lay in between. Germline values: CDR1 MGHDK, CDR2 SYGVNS. Written as DNA, the CDR3 is TGTGCCAGCAGTGATCGGGGGAAGGGCACTGAAGCTTTCTTT. Amino acid sequence: CASSDRGKGTEAFF.

This clonotype was found many times. The V call is TRBV7-9, the J call TRBJ1-2, with 7 bases identical to TRBD1. V shed 5 bases and J 10 bases; nucleotides not matched to a gene: 10. This CDR3 spans 13 amino acids. Germline loops: CDR1 SEHNR, CDR2 FQNEAQ (reference sequence). The CDR3 DNA reads as TGTGCCAGCAGCCCGAGACAGGGTAGTATCTACACCTTC. Translation gives CASSPRQGSIYTF.

J is TRBJ2-6 and V is TRBV12-3 or TRBV12-4, with D perhaps TRBD1 (5 bases). Between the trimmed V and J ends, which lost 4 bases and 4 bases, there was a span of 8 bases. The CDR3 has 14 amino acids. CDR3 loop: CASSSGIGANVLTF. The CDR3 DNA follows: TGTGCCAGCAGTTCAGGGATAGGGGCCAACGTCCTGACTTTC.

The sample holds many counts of this clonotype. J is TRBJ2-7 and V is TRBV12-3 or TRBV12-4; 7 nucleotides line up with TRBD2. This CDR3 comprises 15 residues. J gave up 5 bases and V 1 base, and 8 bases lay outside the gene matches. CDR3 nucleotide sequence: TGTGCCAGCAGTTTAGTGGGGGGGACTGGGGACGAGCAGTACTTC. Translated: CASSLVGGTGDEQYF.

The sample holds many counts of this clonotype. The chain combines TRBV13 with TRBJ1-1; D possibly corresponds to TRBD1 (5 bases). The length of the CDR3 is 14 residues. Per germline, CDR1 PRHDT and CDR2 FYEKMQ (reference sequence). V was shortened by 6 bases and J by 7 bases, with 18 bases between the two germline ends. CDR3 protein: CASRRWGVKFEAFF. CDR3 DNA: TGTGCCAGCAGAAGGTGGGGGGTAAAATTTGAAGCTTTCTTT.

This clonotype was detected a few times. This chain links TRBV29-1 with TRBJ1-3; D is undetermined. The CDR3 loop spans 11 amino acids. The V gene lost 5 bases and the J gene lost 2 bases, with 4 bases spanning the gap. Germline V CDR1 and CDR2: SQVTM, ANQGSEA. CDR3: CSVSPGNTIYF. As DNA, the CDR3 is TGCAGCGTTAGTCCTGGAAACACCATATATTTT. Filled out from reference TRBV29-1 and TRBJ1-3, the complete variable domain reads SAVISQKPSRDICQRGTSLTIQCQVDSQVTMMFWYRQQPGQSLTLIATANQGSEATYESGFVIDKFPISRPNLTFSTLTVSNMSPEDSSIYLCSVSPGNTIYFGEGSWLTVV.

J is TRBJ2-2 and V is TRBV15; 9 bases map to TRBD1. The germline V gene has CDR1 LNHNV and CDR2 YYDKDF (reference sequence). The CDR3 totals 15 residues. V shed 2 bases, J shed 3 bases, and the junction held 1 base outside the gene matches. The DNA for the CDR3 is TGTGCCACCAGCAGAAGGGACAGGGACACCGGGGAGCTGTTTTTT. Translating it yields CATSRRDRDTGELFF.

In this sample, this clonotype turned up a few times. The rearrangement uses TRBV6-6 and TRBJ1-1, with 9 bases lining up with TRBD1. The CDR3 is 17 residues long. Trimming at V came to 6 bases and at J to 9 bases, leaving 20 bases not matched to a gene. CDR1 is MNHNY, CDR2 SVGAGI, per germline (reference sequence). Here the CDR3 reads CASSRAGTGFKPMKAFF. CDR3 coding DNA: TGTGCCAGCAGCCGGGCCGGGACAGGGTTTAAACCAATGAAAGCTTTCTTT.

This clonotype has only a few counts. The rearrangement links TRBV12-3 or TRBV12-4 to TRBJ2-2; 9 bases are a match to TRBD2. The V gene end was trimmed by 6 bases and the J gene end by 9 bases; junction bases not matched to a gene: 20. The CDR3 is made up of 18 amino acids. CDR3 in DNA: TGTGCCAGCAGCTATTTCCGTCCGGCGGGAGGGCCTCTCCGGGAGCTGTTTTTT. Translating gives CASSYFRPAGGPLRELFF.

In this sample, this clonotype turned up a few times. The chain couples TRBV6-6 to TRBJ2-6; D is unclear. With 0 bases removed from V and 0 bases from J, the gap between germline ends came to 6 bases. The CDR3 covers 16 residues. Germline V gives CDR1 MNHNY, CDR2 SVGAGI (reference sequence). In DNA form, the CDR3 reads TGTGCCAGCAGTTACTCGGGTTCCTCTGGGGCCAACGTCCTGACTTTC. Translating gives CASSYSGSSGANVLTF.

This rearrangement joins TRBV7-9 to TRBJ2-1; 8 bases are a match to TRBD2. Looked up from germline, CDR1 is SEHNR and CDR2 is FQNEAQ (reference sequence). V lost 3 bases to trimming and J lost 0 bases; unmatched junction nucleotides: 4. The CDR3 extends over 16 amino acids. The CDR3 DNA reads TGTGCCAGCAGCTTTAGCGGGACGGGCTCCTACAATGAGCAGTTCTTC. Translating it yields CASSFSGTGSYNEQFF.

This clonotype came up a few times. This chain uses TRBV5-1 with TRBJ2-3; possible D gene TRBD2, 6 bases. The length of the CDR3 is 13 residues. V was shortened by 6 bases and J by 4 bases, with 12 bases between the two germline ends. Germline V lookup: CDR1 SGHRS, CDR2 YFSETQ. The CDR3 coding sequence is TGCGCCAGCAATCAGGGAGGAGCAGATACGCAGTATTTT. This sequence encodes CASNQGGADTQYF.

This clonotype was seen a handful of times. The rearrangement uses TRBV2 and TRBJ2-3; D unclear. Germline values: CDR1 SNHLY, CDR2 FYNNEI. Trimming removed 6 bases at V and 1 base at J, with 14 bases between. The CDR3 contains 15 residues. The CDR3 DNA follows: TGTGCCAGCAGGACCTCTCGCGGACGCACAGATACGCAGTATTTT. Translated: CASRTSRGRTDTQYF.

This clonotype was counted at least ten times. The chain carries TRBV12-3 or TRBV12-4 and TRBJ1-2; 8 nucleotides agree with TRBD1. Germline trimming cut 5 bases from V and 2 bases from J; bases unmatched to any gene: 4. The CDR3 has 14 amino acids. Here the CDR3 reads CASSPGGPNYGYTF. DNA for the CDR3: TGTGCCAGCAGTCCAGGGGGCCCAAACTATGGCTACACCTTC.

The chain has TRBV12-3 or TRBV12-4 and TRBJ1-5; D not resolved. V lost 0 bases and J lost 3, with 9 bases in between. The CDR3 extends over 15 amino acids. The CDR3 DNA sequence: TGTGCCAGCAGTTTAGCGCTAGCTGCCAATCAGCCCCAGCATTTT. Its translation is CASSLALAANQPQHF.

This clonotype has a count of ten or more. The gene calls are TRBV12-3 or TRBV12-4 and TRBJ2-7, with TRBD1 matching over 7 bases. This CDR3 contains 14 residues. The J segment lost 0 bases and the V segment lost 6 bases, leaving 5 bases of the junction unmatched. CDR3 protein: CASSKTGFSYEQYV. The CDR3 nucleotides are TGTGCCAGCAGCAAGACAGGGTTCTCCTACGAGCAGTACGTC.

This sequence joins TRBV29-1 and TRBJ2-7, with D tentatively TRBD2 (5 bases). Germline V gene lookup returns CDR1 SQVTM and CDR2 ANQGSEA. V was clipped by 1 base and J by 3 bases, with 7 bases between them. The CDR3 is 12 residues long. The CDR3 protein is CSVEVEGYEQYF. The CDR3 nucleotides are TGCAGCGTTGAAGTAGAGGGCTACGAGCAGTACTTC.

This clonotype was counted at least ten times. The V and J genes are TRBV20-1 and TRBJ2-1; 12 nucleotides agree with TRBD2. Trimming cost V 0 bases and J 4 bases; bases outside gene matches: 4. Per germline, CDR1 DFQATT and CDR2 SNEGSKA (reference sequence). The CDR3 has 16 amino acids. CDR3 coding DNA: TGCAGTGCTAGAGATCCAGGGACTAGCGGGTACAATGAGCAGTTCTTC. This encodes CSARDPGTSGYNEQFF.

This clonotype was seen more than once but under ten times. V usage is TRBV14 and J usage is TRBJ2-3; 9 positions match TRBD2. The CDR3 is made up of 16 amino acids. Trimming removed 3 bases from V and 0 bases from J; junction bases left unmatched: 4. Germline V CDR1 and CDR2: SGHDN, FVKESK. The CDR3 DNA sequence: TGTGCCAGCAGCCAGATTACTAGCGGGAGCACAGATACGCAGTATTTT. Protein product: CASSQITSGSTDTQYF.

The chain uses TRBV7-2 and TRBJ1-2; possibly TRBD1 for D (5 bases). Germline lookup yields CDR1 SGHTA and CDR2 FQGNSA. This CDR3 has 13 amino acids. V dropped 1 base and J dropped 7 bases, with 10 bases sitting between them. The CDR3 is CASSLVDTAGYTF. CDR3 DNA sequence: TGTGCCAGCAGCTTAGTGGACACCGCTGGCTACACCTTC.

This clonotype was seen many times. The CDR3 DNA is TGTGCCAGCAGTGAAATCGGCTCTAACTATGGCTACACCTTC. Its protein product is CASSEIGSNYGYTF. The rearrangement uses TRBV25-1 and TRBJ1-2; D remains unclear. CDR1 is MGHDK, CDR2 SYGVNS, per germline. The V and J ends lost 2 bases and 0 bases respectively, with 7 bases between them. The CDR3 runs 14 residues.

The chain recombines TRBV7-3 with TRBJ2-1, with D perhaps assigned TRBD1 or TRBD2 (5 bases each). Germline loops: CDR1 SGHTA, CDR2 FQGTGA. V was trimmed by 1 base and J by 3 bases, leaving 10 bases between them. The CDR3 totals 15 residues. The CDR3 coding sequence is TGTGCCAGCAGCTTAATGGCAGGGAGCTACAATGAGCAGTTCTTC. Encoded protein: CASSLMAGSYNEQFF.

The rearrangement uses TRBV9 and TRBJ1-1, with no clear D. Germline lookup yields CDR1 SGDLS and CDR2 YYNGEE. Trimming pared 3 bases from V and 0 bases from J, leaving 9 bases between. This CDR3 region has 14 residues. DNA for the CDR3: TGTGCCAGCAGCGCCGCGGGCTTGAACACTGAAGCTTTCTTT. It encodes CASSAAGLNTEAFF.

This clonotype was counted many times. CDR3 residues: CASSVVEWGEQFF. Written as DNA, the CDR3 is TGTGCCAGCAGCGTAGTAGAGTGGGGTGAGCAGTTCTTC. This chain connects TRBV9 to TRBJ2-1; D call uncertain. The CDR3 loop spans 13 amino acids. Trimming stripped 0 bases from V and 9 bases from J, with 10 bases between. Per germline, CDR1 SGDLS and CDR2 YYNGEE.